These T cell receptor beta chains were read from a single sample in a study of cytomegalovirus exposure and HLA in healthy donors. Data came from immunoSEQ multiplex PCR; TCRdb stores just in-frame clones and leaves some out. The sample records fewer than 200,000 clones, approximately 78% being singletons. The sequenced sample was PBMCs. Receptors were obtained from a girl aged 2 to 9 in good health and CMV-seropositive. CDR3s include the opening cysteine and the closing phenylalanine or tryptophan. The D gene is left open where the match is weak. The size field is filled for only some rows; it gives once, few, many or a size class.

V: TRBV28; D: TRBD2; J: TRBJ2-7; size: NA; DNA: TGTGCCAGCAGTTTAGCGGGAGGGGAGGTGGACGAGCAGTACTTC; CDR3: CASSLAGGEVDEQYF
V: TRBV4-1; D: TRBD1; J: TRBJ1-5; size: NA; DNA: TGCGCCAGCAGCTGGGACAGGGGACAGCCCCAGCATTTT; CDR3: CASSWDRGQPQHF
V: TRBV15; D: TRBD1; J: TRBJ2-7; size: NA; DNA: TGTGCCACCAGCAGCCGAACAGGGGCCTACGAGCAGTACTTC; CDR3: CATSSRTGAYEQYF
V: TRBV18; D: NA; J: TRBJ2-4; size: few; DNA: TGTGCCAGCTCACCCCCAGGTGGGCACAGAAACATTCAGTACTTC; CDR3: CASSPPGGHRNIQYF
V: TRBV5-1; D: NA; J: TRBJ2-5; size: NA; DNA: TGCGCCAGCCGATTTAAAGAGGGAGAGACCCAGTACTTC; CDR3: CASRFKEGETQYF
V: TRBV30; D: NA; J: TRBJ1-5; size: once; DNA: TGTGCCGCTCGAGACATCGGGGGGAGTCAGCCCCAGCATTTT; CDR3: CAARDIGGSQPQHF
V: TRBV7-2; D: NA; J: TRBJ2-3; size: few; DNA: TGTGCCAGCAGCCCGGTGGGGGGTAGCACAGATACGCAGTATTTT; CDR3: CASSPVGGSTDTQYF
V: TRBV19; D: TRBD1; J: TRBJ2-5; size: NA; DNA: TGTGCCAGTACCGAGGGACAGGGCGCGGGAGAGACCCAGTACTTC; CDR3: CASTEGQGAGETQYF
V: TRBV6-5; D: NA; J: TRBJ1-1; size: NA; DNA: TGTGCCAGCAGTTACTCGAGGGCAGCGACTGAAGCTTTCTTT; CDR3: CASSYSRAATEAFF
V: TRBV11-2; D: NA; J: TRBJ2-7; size: NA; DNA: TGTGCCAGCAGCTTAGAAGGGGGTGAGCAGTACTTC; CDR3: CASSLEGGEQYF
V: TRBV5-1; D: NA; J: TRBJ2-6; size: few; DNA: TGCGCCAGCAGCTTGGACGCAGGCCCTGGGGCCAACGTCCTGACTTTC; CDR3: CASSLDAGPGANVLTF
V: TRBV18; D: NA; J: TRBJ2-1; size: NA; DNA: TGTGCCAGCTCAGCGACAGATTACAATGAGCAGTTCTTC; CDR3: CASSATDYNEQFF
V: TRBV30; D: TRBD1; J: TRBJ1-2; size: NA; DNA: TGTGCCTGGAGTTCCGGGACAGGGGATGGCTACACCTTC; CDR3: CAWSSGTGDGYTF
V: TRBV6-1; D: TRBD1; J: TRBJ1-2; size: once; DNA: TGTGCCAGCAGTGAGAGGGACAGACCCCGTAACTATGGCTACACCTTC; CDR3: CASSERDRPRNYGYTF
V: TRBV9; D: TRBD1; J: TRBJ2-2; size: NA; DNA: TGTGCCAGCAGCGCCTCCCGGGACAGTGACACCGGGGAGCTGTTTTTT; CDR3: CASSASRDSDTGELFF
V: TRBV29-1; D: NA; J: TRBJ1-5; size: NA; DNA: TGCAGCCTTAGGACACTGGGTGGCAATCAGCCCCAGCATTTT; CDR3: CSLRTLGGNQPQHF
V: TRBV28; D: NA; J: TRBJ2-3; size: NA; DNA: TGTGCCATCAAAGCTAATCAAGATACGCAGTATTTT; CDR3: CAIKANQDTQYF
V: TRBV30; D: NA; J: TRBJ1-2; size: NA; DNA: TGTGCCTGGTTGTGGACGGGCAGGGCGGACTATGGCTACACCTTC; CDR3: CAWLWTGRADYGYTF
V: TRBV30; D: TRBD1; J: TRBJ1-5; size: NA; DNA: TGTGCCGGAGGCGGGGGACAGGGTGCCAGGGGGAATCAGCCCCAGCATTTT; CDR3: CAGGGGQGARGNQPQHF
V: TRBV9; D: NA; J: TRBJ2-1; size: NA; DNA: TGTGCCAGCAGCGTAGCTACAGGCAGGGTCAATGAGCAGTTCTTC; CDR3: CASSVATGRVNEQFF
V: TRBV12-5; D: NA; J: TRBJ1-4; size: NA; DNA: TGTGCTAGTGGTTTGGTACGAGGTACTAATGAAAAACTGTTTTTT; CDR3: CASGLVRGTNEKLFF
V: TRBV5-1; D: NA; J: TRBJ1-1; size: NA; DNA: TGCGCCACCTCGAGCGGGTACGGCATGAACACTGAAGCTTTCTTT; CDR3: CATSSGYGMNTEAFF
V: TRBV10-1; D: NA; J: TRBJ2-7; size: NA; DNA: TGCGCCAGCAGTGCAACCGGGAACTACGAGCAGTACTTC; CDR3: CASSATGNYEQYF
V: TRBV13; D: TRBD2; J: TRBJ2-7; size: NA; DNA: TGTGCCAGCAGCTCAACCGGACTAGCGGGAATACAATACTACGAGCAGTACTTC; CDR3: CASSSTGLAGIQYYEQYF
V: TRBV18; D: TRBD2; J: TRBJ2-2; size: NA; DNA: TGTGCCAGCTCACCCAGCGGGACGAACACCGGGGAGCTGTTTTTT; CDR3: CASSPSGTNTGELFF
V: TRBV19; D: NA; J: TRBJ2-7; size: NA; DNA: TGTGCCAGTAGCCACGTGGGGCTAGGCTACGAGCAGTACTTC; CDR3: CASSHVGLGYEQYF
V: TRBV6-4; D: TRBD1; J: TRBJ2-2; size: NA; DNA: TGTGCCAGCAGTGGACAGGGCACCGGGGAGCTGTTTTTT; CDR3: CASSGQGTGELFF
V: TRBV6-1; D: TRBD1; J: TRBJ2-2; size: NA; DNA: TGTGCCAGCAGTGTAGGACAGGGAGTCACCGGGGAGCTGTTTTTT; CDR3: CASSVGQGVTGELFF
V: TRBV4-1; D: TRBD1; J: TRBJ2-1; size: few; DNA: TGCGCCAGCAGCTACAGGGGGGATGAGCAGTTCTTC; CDR3: CASSYRGDEQFF